The subject of this entry is one T cell receptor beta chain. V shed 3 bases and J shed 0 bases, with 11 bases lying between them. This CDR3 has 16 amino acids. CDR1 and CDR2 from the germline V gene are SEHNR and FQNEAQ (reference sequence). This record belongs to a study of CD8 T cells in Susac syndrome. With random hexamers, reverse transcription was performed on roughly 0.5 to 1 ug of RNA. TCRdb recomputed calls from the immunoSEQ multiplex PCR reads with MiXCR, one row per CDR3 protein. The sample has under 200,000 distinct CDR3 sequences, roughly 96% seen once. The sequence was obtained from a human donor with multiple sclerosis. The rearrangement uses TRBV7-9 and TRBJ2-2; D remains unclear. The sample consisted of CD8+ T cells from PBMCs. The DNA for the CDR3 is TGTGCCAGCAGCTTCCCCGGCACCACGAACACCGGGGAGCTGTTTTTT. Protein product: CASSFPGTTNTGELFF.